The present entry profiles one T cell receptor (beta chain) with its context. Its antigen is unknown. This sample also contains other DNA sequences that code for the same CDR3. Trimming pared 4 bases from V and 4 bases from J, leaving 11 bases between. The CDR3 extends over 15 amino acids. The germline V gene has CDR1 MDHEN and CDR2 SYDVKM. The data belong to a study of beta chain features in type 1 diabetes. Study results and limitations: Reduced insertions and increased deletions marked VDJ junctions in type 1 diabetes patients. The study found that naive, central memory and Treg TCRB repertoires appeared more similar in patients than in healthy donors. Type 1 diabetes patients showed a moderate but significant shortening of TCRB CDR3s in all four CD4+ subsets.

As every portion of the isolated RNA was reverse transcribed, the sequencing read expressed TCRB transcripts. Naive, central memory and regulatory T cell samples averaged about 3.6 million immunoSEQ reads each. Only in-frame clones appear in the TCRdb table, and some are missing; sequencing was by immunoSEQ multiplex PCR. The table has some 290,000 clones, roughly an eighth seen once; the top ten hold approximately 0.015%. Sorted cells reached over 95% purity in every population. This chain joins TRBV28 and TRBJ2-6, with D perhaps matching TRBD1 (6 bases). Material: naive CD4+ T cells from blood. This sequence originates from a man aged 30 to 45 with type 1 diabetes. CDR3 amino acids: CASSSQGAGANVLTF. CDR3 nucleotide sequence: TGTGCCAGCAGTTCACAGGGTGCGGGGGCCAACGTCCTGACTTTC.